This T cell receptor beta chain was identified during a study of response to subunit inactivated influenza vaccine (dated by TCRdb to the late 2010s). Study-level background: To follow how T cells responded to a trivalent subunit inactivated influenza vaccine, the researchers relied on deep quantitative profiling of the T cell receptor repertoire. The study at large found these results: According to the authors, only a limited number of new T cells may be recruited by each seasonal influenza vaccination.

Preparation of the library involved RT-PCR. The instrument was an Illumina HiSeq 2500. TCRdb ran its own pipeline on the public reads, namely fastp trimming at Q25 and MiXCR clone calling, and kept in-frame beta chains. Each entry merges the rows of one CDR3 protein and shows their most common DNA and genes. The table for this sample lists hundreds of thousands of distinct CDR3 sequences; around 15% of them were counted only once. The top ten clonotypes cover 7.5% to 8% of the sample. Worth noting for this clonotype: Its antigen is still unknown. Base qualities are missing; no much larger clone stands one base away.

The germline V gene (reference sequence) specifies GTSNPN as CDR1 and SVGIG as CDR2. Trimming costs V 4 bases and J 1 base, and their ends lie 10 bases apart. Inclusive of the bounding cysteine and phenylalanine, the CDR3 is 14 residues long. Of the read, only the CDR3 DNA is kept; its 42 bases are in frame from base 1. The chain links TRBV30 with TRBJ2-2; the D segment cannot be called with confidence. This sample comprised PBMCs from blood, obtained 14 to 15 days before vaccination. This receptor was obtained from a man aged 50-59 years who received an inactivated influenza vaccine. Donor details come from another sample of the same person, matched by shared clones. The CDR3 reads CAWNLIGNTGELFF. The nucleotide sequence reads as follows: TGTGCCTGGAACCTAATAGGGAACACCGGGGAGCTGTTTTTT.